This passage covers 14 T cell receptor beta chains from one sample sequenced in a study of T cells in localized non-small cell lung cancer. Clones were read by immunoSEQ multiplex PCR, and TCRdb kept only the in-frame ones, dropping some. The sample includes around 31,000 clones, 90% to 95% of them seen just once. The material sequenced was peripheral blood, taken before any cancer treatment. These receptors came from a woman aged 35-75 years with stage I lung adenocarcinoma.

The chain carries TRBV4-1 and TRBJ2-2; D is uncertain. The germline CDR1 and CDR2 sequences are MGHRA and YSYEKL. The CDR3 sequence is 12 residues long. Trimming took off 6 bases at V and 8 bases at J, with 10 bases between the two ends. The CDR3 DNA sequence: TGCGCCAGCAGTCCCATGAGGGGGGAGCTGTTTTTT. Protein: CASSPMRGELFF.

This chain connects TRBV6-4 to TRBJ2-6; D gene ambiguous. CDR1 and CDR2 from the germline V gene are MRHNA and SNTAGT. The CDR3 contains 14 residues. V was cut by 6 bases and J by 0 bases, with 6 bases left in between. CDR3 DNA: TGTGCCAGCAGGCCGTTCTCTGGGGCCAACGTCCTGACTTTC. It encodes CASRPFSGANVLTF.

This clone was counted a single time. The rearrangement links TRBV7-9 to TRBJ2-7, with 7 positions matching TRBD1. J was trimmed by 6 bases and V by 3 bases; bases with no gene match: 14. Germline V lookup: CDR1 SEHNR, CDR2 FQNEAQ (reference sequence). CDR3 size: 16 residues. The chain's CDR3 is CASSFLTGTAFIEQYF. Written as DNA, the CDR3 is TGTGCCAGCAGCTTCCTAACCGGGACAGCTTTTATCGAGCAGTACTTC.

The chain uses TRBV19 and TRBJ2-5, with D possibly being TRBD1 (6 bases). Between the trimmed V and J ends, which lost 3 bases and 3 bases, there was a span of 14 bases. CDR1 and CDR2 (germline): LNHDA, SQIVND (reference sequence). The CDR3 is 15 amino acids. CDR3 DNA sequence: TGTGCCAGTAGTATCAGGGGTGGGGGTGAAGAGACCCAGTACTTC. Protein product: CASSIRGGGEETQYF.

The chain employs TRBV19 and TRBJ2-5, with D possibly being TRBD1 or TRBD2 (5 bases each). The CDR3 is 17 amino acids. The germline gives CDR1 LNHDA, CDR2 SQIVND (reference sequence). The germline V and J ends were trimmed by 3 bases and 5 bases, with 22 bases remaining between them. The CDR3 spells CASSIRPHTRGHETQYF. Written as DNA, the CDR3 is TGTGCCAGTAGTATCCGACCCCATACTAGGGGCCACGAGACCCAGTACTTC.

The genes are TRBV4-1 and TRBJ2-2; TRBD2 might be the D (5 bases). V lost 5 bases, J lost 0 bases, and 13 bases lay in between. Looked up from germline, CDR1 is MGHRA and CDR2 is YSYEKL. CDR3 length: 16 residues. This chain's CDR3 is CASSKRTGTNTGELFF. Written as DNA, the CDR3 is TGCGCCAGCAGCAAACGAACCGGGACGAACACCGGGGAGCTGTTTTTT.

The V and J genes are TRBV7-9 and TRBJ2-2; D not certain. The germline V gene encodes CDR1 SEHNR and CDR2 FQNEAQ (reference sequence). The CDR3 is made up of 13 amino acids. The V end lost 5 bases, the J end lost 7 bases, and 11 bases lay between the germline ends. The CDR3 sequence is CASSPLSGGELFF. The DNA of the CDR3 is TGTGCCAGCAGCCCCCTGTCGGGCGGGGAGCTGTTTTTT. The variable domain in full, with the rest retrieved from reference TRBV7-9 and TRBJ2-2, is DTGVSQNPRHKITKRGQNVTFRCDPISEHNRLYWYRQTLGQGPEFLTYFQNEAQLEKSRLLSDRFSAERPKGSFSTLEIQRTEQGDSAMYLCASSPLSGGELFFGEGSRLTVL.

V and J are TRBV11-3 and TRBJ2-4; TRBD2 matches at 7 bases. CDR3 length: 15 amino acids. The germline V gene encodes CDR1 SGHNT and CDR2 YENEEA. V shed 7 bases, J shed 4 bases, and the junction held 10 bases outside the gene matches. The CDR3 DNA reads as TGTGCCAGCACTCAGCGGGGCGGTACGAAAAACATTCAGTACTTC. Residues: CASTQRGGTKNIQYF.

This clone came up once. The rearrangement links TRBV28 to TRBJ1-6; tentative D call: TRBD1 (6 bases). CDR3 length: 17 residues. Germline CDR1 is MDHEN and CDR2 is SYDVKM. Deletions cut 2 bases from V and 6 bases from J, with 17 bases between. The CDR3 nucleotides read TGTGCCAGCAGTTTACGAAGAGGGGGGCTAAGTAATTCACCCCTCCACTTT. Protein: CASSLRRGGLSNSPLHF.

This chain uses TRBV15 with TRBJ2-2, with 10 positions matching TRBD1. The CDR3 has 15 amino acids. Germline CDR1 and CDR2: LNHNV and YYDKDF (reference sequence). The trim removed 7 bases at V and 6 bases at J, leaving 8 bases unmatched. The CDR3 DNA is TGTGCCACCACCATGGGGACAGGGGTTCCCGGGGAGCTGTTTTTT. Its protein product is CATTMGTGVPGELFF.

This chain uses TRBV5-4 with TRBJ1-1, with D maybe TRBD1 (5 bases). This CDR3 region has 17 residues. V was clipped by 3 bases and J by 0 bases, with 18 bases between them. Per germline, CDR1 SGHNT and CDR2 YYREEE (reference sequence). This CDR3 reads CASSWPKGEPMNTEAFF. The CDR3 DNA follows: TGTGCCAGCAGCTGGCCGAAAGGGGAGCCAATGAACACTGAAGCTTTCTTT. Full variable domain (outside the CDR3, taken from reference TRBV5-4 and TRBJ1-1): ETGVTQSPTHLIKTRGQQVTLRCSSQSGHNTVSWYQQALGQGPQFIFQYYREEENGRGNFPPRFSGLQFPNYSSELNVNALELDDSALYLCASSWPKGEPMNTEAFFGQGTRLTVV.

The genes are TRBV29-1 and TRBJ2-5; no reliable D call. V lost 4 bases, J lost 9 bases, and 15 bases lay in between. The CDR3 loop spans 12 amino acids. Germline V gene data show CDR1 as SQVTM and CDR2 as ANQGSEA. CDR3 coding DNA: TGCAGCGTTGGTCCAGTGCTTAAGCCCCAGTACTTC. Encoded protein: CSVGPVLKPQYF.

CDR3 region: CASSYGVGANYGYTF. The CDR3 DNA reads TGTGCCAGCAGTTACGGGGTAGGGGCTAACTATGGCTACACCTTC. The gene calls are TRBV6-6 and TRBJ1-2; D may be TRBD1 (5 bases). This CDR3 has 15 amino acids. Germline V gene sequence: CDR1 MNHNY, CDR2 SVGAGI (reference sequence). Trimming left V 2 bases short and J 0 bases short, with 10 bases between.

The V gene is TRBV6-6, the J gene TRBJ2-3, with no clear D. Trimming cost V 5 bases and J 0 bases, with 12 bases left between them. Germline V CDR1 and CDR2: MNHNY, SVGAGI (reference sequence). The CDR3 spans 15 residues. The CDR3 spells CASSGSVSSTDTQYF. The CDR3 DNA reads as TGTGCCAGCAGTGGCAGCGTATCTAGCACAGATACGCAGTATTTT.